This entry describes one T cell receptor (beta chain). The antigen is not known. CDR3 size: 18 residues. The germline V gene encodes CDR1 DFQATT and CDR2 SNEGSKA (reference sequence). V was clipped by 5 bases and J by 6 bases; unmatched bases: 23. These data are taken from a study of T-cell reconstitution after alpha-beta-depleted transplantation in children. Notes on the study in general: In patients about two months after transplant, alpha-beta T cells reportedly arose from several hundred expanded graft clones. The main origin of T-cell counts and diversity one year after transplant was newly produced T cells.

Researchers prepared the TCRbeta library using unique molecular identifiers, the study reports. TCRdb called the PCR reads again in MiXCR, with one record for every CDR3 protein. This table holds 400,000 to 450,000 distinct CDR3 sequences, roughly 43% found once. The rearrangement joins TRBV20-1 to TRBJ2-7; TRBD1 matches at 9 bases. The TCR comes from a girl aged 2-10 years with aplastic anemia, due to receive a stem cell transplant. The material sequenced was PBMCs, taken before TCRalphabeta/CD19-depleted stem cell transplant. The CDR3 DNA sequence: TGCAGTGCTGGCCCAGGGAGGGACAGGGAGCTGGGGTGGGGCGAGCAGTACTTC. Its protein is CSAGPGRDRELGWGEQYF.